The rows below give T cell receptor beta chains drawn from one sample of a study of identifying expanded T cells in peripheral blood. Method: immunoSEQ multiplex PCR; TCRdb's copy keeps in-frame clones and lacks some. The data hold more than 85,000 clones, with about 87% observed a single time. Sequenced material: blood. The receptor set was obtained from a person aged 18-69 years in good health. Both conserved end residues are part of each CDR3. Fields, in order: V gene, clone size, J gene, CDR3 protein. A clone size is listed for some rows: how often the clone was seen (once, few, many), or a class if it is expanded.

v_call: TRBV2; clone_size: -; j_call: TRBJ2-7; cdr3_aa: CASSPGVRRSYEQYF
v_call: TRBV27; clone_size: -; j_call: TRBJ2-7; cdr3_aa: CASSLGNREYEQYF
v_call: TRBV28; clone_size: -; j_call: TRBJ2-1; cdr3_aa: CASSYQGEGNEQFF
v_call: TRBV2; clone_size: -; j_call: TRBJ2-2; cdr3_aa: CASSEEVGELFF
v_call: TRBV5-4; clone_size: few; j_call: TRBJ2-7; cdr3_aa: CASSWGDEQYF
v_call: TRBV7-2; clone_size: once; j_call: TRBJ2-2; cdr3_aa: CASSPRDTGELFF
v_call: TRBV18; clone_size: -; j_call: TRBJ2-6; cdr3_aa: CASWAPGSQGLGANVLTF
v_call: TRBV2; clone_size: -; j_call: TRBJ2-5; cdr3_aa: CASSPTGLQETQYF
v_call: TRBV9; clone_size: -; j_call: TRBJ2-7; cdr3_aa: CASSVVGSSYEQYF
v_call: TRBV5-4; clone_size: once; j_call: TRBJ1-5; cdr3_aa: CASSLQGAQGQPQHF
v_call: TRBV14; clone_size: -; j_call: TRBJ2-1; cdr3_aa: CATSFRSRDGEQFF
v_call: TRBV5-8; clone_size: -; j_call: TRBJ2-1; cdr3_aa: CASSLQIQSNEQFF
v_call: TRBV7-9; clone_size: -; j_call: TRBJ1-3; cdr3_aa: CASSILGNTIYF
v_call: TRBV6-4; clone_size: -; j_call: TRBJ1-5; cdr3_aa: CASSDSGQNQPQHF
v_call: TRBV9; clone_size: -; j_call: TRBJ2-3; cdr3_aa: CASSPGLALGDTQYF
v_call: TRBV29-1; clone_size: -; j_call: TRBJ2-3; cdr3_aa: CSVTRVRSTDTQYF
v_call: TRBV7-2; clone_size: -; j_call: TRBJ2-4; cdr3_aa: CASSPNWSWGIQYF